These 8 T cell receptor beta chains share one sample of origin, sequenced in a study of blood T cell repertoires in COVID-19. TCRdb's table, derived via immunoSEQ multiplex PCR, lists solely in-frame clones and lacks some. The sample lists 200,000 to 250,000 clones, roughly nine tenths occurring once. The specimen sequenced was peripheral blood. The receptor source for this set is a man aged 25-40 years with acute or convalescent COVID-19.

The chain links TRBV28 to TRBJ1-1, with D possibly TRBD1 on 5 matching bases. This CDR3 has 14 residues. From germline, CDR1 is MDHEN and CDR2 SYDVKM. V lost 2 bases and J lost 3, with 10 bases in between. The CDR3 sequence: CASSLLRGYTEAFF. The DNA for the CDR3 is TGTGCCAGCAGTTTACTACGGGGGTACACTGAAGCTTTCTTT. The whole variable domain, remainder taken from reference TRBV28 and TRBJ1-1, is DVKVTQSSRYLVKRTGEKVFLECVQDMDHENMFWYRQDPGLGLRLIYFSYDVKMKEKGDIPEGYSVSREKKERFSLILESASTNQTSMYLCASSLLRGYTEAFFGQGTRLTVV.

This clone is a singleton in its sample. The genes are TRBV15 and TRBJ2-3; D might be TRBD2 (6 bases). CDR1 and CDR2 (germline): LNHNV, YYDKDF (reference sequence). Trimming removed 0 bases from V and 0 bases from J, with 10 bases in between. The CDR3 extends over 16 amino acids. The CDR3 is CATSREGGISTDTQYF. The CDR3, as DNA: TGTGCCACCAGCAGAGAGGGCGGGATTAGCACAGATACGCAGTATTTT.

The CDR3 DNA is TGCGCCAGCAGCTTGGAGCCGGACAATGAGCAGTTCTTC. It specifies CASSLEPDNEQFF. The rearrangement links TRBV5-1 to TRBJ2-1, with D unclear. Trimming left V 0 bases short and J 5 bases short, with 6 bases between. From germline, CDR1 is SGHRS and CDR2 YFSETQ. This CDR3 spans 13 amino acids. The variable domain in full, completed from reference TRBV5-1 and TRBJ2-1, reads KAGVTQTPRYLIKTRGQQVTLSCSPISGHRSVSWYQQTPGQGLQFLFEYFSETQRNKGNFPGRFSGRQFSNSRSEMNVSTLELGDSALYLCASSLEPDNEQFFGPGTRLTVL.

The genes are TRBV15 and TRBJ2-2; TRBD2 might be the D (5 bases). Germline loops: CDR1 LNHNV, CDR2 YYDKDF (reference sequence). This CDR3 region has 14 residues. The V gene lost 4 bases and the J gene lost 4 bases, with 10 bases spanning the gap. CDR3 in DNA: TGTGCCACCAGCACGGGGTCGGGCACCGGGGAGCTGTTTTTT. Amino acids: CATSTGSGTGELFF.

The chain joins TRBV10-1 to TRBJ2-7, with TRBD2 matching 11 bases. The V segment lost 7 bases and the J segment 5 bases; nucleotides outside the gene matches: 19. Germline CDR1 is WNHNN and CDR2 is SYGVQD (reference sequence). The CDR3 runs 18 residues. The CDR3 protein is CASTPKGGTSGMYHEQYF. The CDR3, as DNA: TGCGCCAGCACCCCTAAGGGGGGGACTAGCGGAATGTACCACGAGCAGTACTTC.

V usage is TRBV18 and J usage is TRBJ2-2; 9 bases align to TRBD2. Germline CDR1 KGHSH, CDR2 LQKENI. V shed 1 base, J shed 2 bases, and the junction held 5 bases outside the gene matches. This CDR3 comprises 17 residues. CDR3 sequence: CASSPQASGANTGELFF. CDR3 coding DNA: TGTGCCAGCTCACCACAGGCTAGCGGGGCTAACACCGGGGAGCTGTTTTTT.

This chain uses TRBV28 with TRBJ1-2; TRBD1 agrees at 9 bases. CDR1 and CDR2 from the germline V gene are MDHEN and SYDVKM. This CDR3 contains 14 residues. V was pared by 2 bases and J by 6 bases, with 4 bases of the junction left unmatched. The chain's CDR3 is CASSLPGQGNGYTF. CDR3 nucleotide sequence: TGTGCCAGCAGTTTACCGGGACAGGGTAATGGCTACACCTTC.

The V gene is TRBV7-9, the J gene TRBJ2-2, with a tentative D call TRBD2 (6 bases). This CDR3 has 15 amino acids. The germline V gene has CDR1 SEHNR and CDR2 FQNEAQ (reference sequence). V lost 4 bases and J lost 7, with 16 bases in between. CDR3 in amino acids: CASSSPGLGVGELFF. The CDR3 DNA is TGTGCCAGCAGCTCGCCGGGACTTGGAGTCGGGGAGCTGTTTTTT.